This T cell receptor (beta chain) emerged from a study of shared clonotypes between healthy human individuals (dated by TCRdb to 2020 to 2022). Study-level background: The cohort included three men and a couple of women between 18 and 49 years of age. The study deeply sequenced blood TCR repertoires of five healthy adults to estimate repertoire size and the extent of clonotype sharing between individuals. Different laboratories and diverse techniques were used to prepare libraries and sequence TCR repertoires, to increase sequencing depth and limit assay-specific biases. Each donor's leukapheresis produced roughly between roughly 0.85 and 9 billion PBMCs. For each donor, CD4 naive and CD4 memory were each given three plates, CD8 naive was given two plates, and CD8 memory was given one plate.

Sequences SEHNR (CDR1) and FQNEAQ (CDR2) are obtained from the germline V gene (reference sequence). Inclusive of the bounding cysteine and phenylalanine, the CDR3 is 16 residues long. CDR3 DNA is the only sequence kept; it has 48 bases, read in frame from the first base. At the junction V is shortened by 1 base and J by 4 bases; bases outside the gene matches: 8. CD8 naive samples consisted of CD45RO-negative cells that were positively selected for CCR7, yielding a CD45RA+CCR7+ population without TemRA cells. The donors were healthy, HIV-negative adults who had no recently reported acute infections or vaccinations. All donors were Caucasian adults living in Nashville, Tennessee, USA. Blood was collected by leukapheresis, and PBMCs were isolated by Ficoll-Histopaque density gradient centrifugation and then cryopreserved in liquid nitrogen vapor phase. Purity and quantity of every magnetically sorted T cell population were checked by analytical flow cytometry. Genomic DNA was isolated from every sorted fraction and measured by UV absorbance on a Nanodrop 2000c.

As concerns this clone: This receptor's antigen is unknown. Base qualities were left out, and no much larger clone turns up one base away.

Study-level results and caveats: Pairwise subsampling led to the expectation that sequencing depth would affect the degree of clonotype sharing among donors. Estimated clonotype richness was generally larger for naive than for memory subsets. The small number of donors limited the genetic and exposure-history diversity represented. Sampling was limited to blood, and TCR repertoires in tissue likely differ from TCR repertoires in blood. Roughly 5.2% of naive CD4, 3.5% of naive CD8, roughly 2.5% of memory CD4, and less than 0.45% of memory CD8 clonotypes were shared across several donors. Compared with non-shared clonotypes, clonotypes shared by all four sorted-subset donors had higher generation probabilities. Even with the large sequencing depth, rarefaction of the sorted-subset datasets indicated that sequencing was incomplete.

Using the deep immunoSEQ assay, multiplex PCR amplified TCR CDR3 regions from genomic DNA. Extracted genomic DNA from each cell subset was spread evenly across all wells of several immunoSEQ 96-well plates, with each plate serving as a replicate. Each replicate PCR for sorted subsets received about 180 ng genomic DNA, equal to around 32,000 T cell genomes. Purified libraries were quantified with a Qubit 3.0 fluorometer, sized on a Bioanalyzer 2100, and re-quantified with the KAPA Library Quantification kit. Each immunoSEQ 96-well plate was sequenced on its own single-read 150-cycle Illumina NextSeq 550 flow cell. On the authors' methods: The immunoSEQ output contained only junctional sequences without quality scores, so filtering could not match that applied to full-length reads. To assign V/J genes and CDR3, sequences were annotated against IMGT germline references using PyIR, a Python wrapper for IgBLAST v1.9. Any read was removed if the V/J assignment was weak (E-value above 1e-6), the CDR3 was missing, or the read contained stop codons, out-of-frame junctions, or ambiguous translated residues. A V3J clonotype was defined by an identical inferred V gene, J gene, and CDR3 amino acid sequence. The percentage overlap between two repertoires was calculated by dividing the number of shared unique clonotypes by the size of the smaller repertoire. Repertoire richness was assessed with RTK rarefaction, the Chao1 estimator, and Recon v2.1 estimates of unobserved clonotypes. Generation probabilities for all TCRbeta clonotypes obtained by the gDNA method from four donors were computed using OLGA. The clones in this table, taken by TCRdb from immuneACCESS, are in-frame only. Not every clone is retained; where verified, under half of the shortfall comes from an unresolved V gene, and the cause of the rest is unknown. Clonal size and the V and J genes are those of that table, whereas D and trimming came from the DNA. Here the sample has roughly 2 million clones; about 94% occur a single time. In total, the top ten clones hold 0.9% to 1.3% of the sample.

The sequence came from a man between 18 and 35 years old in good health. This chain joins TRBV7-9 to TRBJ2-7; 9 bases in the junction line up with TRBD2. Sequencing was done on a sample of naive CD8+ T cells sorted from blood. The sample's cell subset or site label, in plain terms: CD45RA+CCR7+. The DNA sequence is as follows: TGTGCCAGCAGCTTAGATCGTTTTAGCGGGAGTTACGAGCAGTACTTC. The encoded protein is CASSLDRFSGSYEQYF.